This T cell receptor (beta chain) was captured by sequencing in a study of T cell responses to AZD1222 COVID-19 vaccine. Overall study findings and caveats: In all cases, repertoires were sampled only after the peak T cell response.

The length of the CDR3 is 12 residues. Looked up from germline, CDR1 is SNHLY and CDR2 is FYNNEI. Trimming took 4 bases from V and 6 from J, leaving 9 bases between them. Sequencing used immunoSEQ multiplex PCR; TCRdb keeps in-frame clones, though not all of them. The sample contains under 80,000 clones, approximately 79% of which appear only once. Remarks on this clone: Its antigen remains unidentified.

The chain combines TRBV2 with TRBJ1-2, with D tentatively TRBD1 (6 bases). The sequence was collected from an adult in good health. The source was peripheral blood, collected on day 0 of MenACWY control vaccination. The CDR3 spells CASSVDSNGYTF. The CDR3 DNA reads TGTGCCAGCAGTGTGGACAGTAATGGCTACACCTTC.